This T cell receptor beta chain was sequenced for a study of T-cell reconstitution after alpha-beta-depleted transplantation in children. Notes on the study in general: Expanded graft clones, several hundred of them, were reportedly the source of alpha-beta T cells about two months after transplant. At one year after transplant, newly produced T cells mostly accounted for T-cell counts and diversity. Surviving recipient cells, namely T cells and thymic progenitors, were the source of high day-60 TCRbeta diversity in some patients.

Preparation of the TCRbeta library was carried out with unique molecular identifiers. TCRdb analysed the PCR reads with MiXCR anew, one entry per CDR3 protein. The sample comprises about 200,000 distinct CDR3 sequences, approximately 15% of which are singletons, and roughly two fifths rests with the top ten. A note on this clonotype: Its antigen is unidentified.

CDR3 length: 18 amino acids. V lost 1 base, J lost 3 bases, and 10 bases stayed unmatched. Germline CDR1 reads LGHNA; CDR2 reads YSLEER. The V call is TRBV4-3, the J call TRBJ2-2; 8 nucleotides align to TRBD1. Sequencing was performed on PBMCs, mostly from graft donor cells, taken 360 days after TCRalphabeta/CD19-depleted stem cell transplant. This receptor was obtained from a male patient under 10 years old who had a stem cell transplant for acute lymphoblastic leukemia, so the T cells may come from the graft donor. The CDR3 region has the DNA TGCGCCAGCAGCCAAGGCCGGACAGGGTTTGGGGACACCGGGGAGCTGTTTTTT. Its translation is CASSQGRTGFGDTGELFF.